This TCR beta chain was documented in a study of cytotoxic CD8 clonotypes in ibrutinib-treated CLL. The wider study: Response sampling occurred after a median 12 months of treatment (range 6 to 36). Findings and caveats of the study: Clonality grew at ibrutinib response; at progression, it decreased back toward baseline. Treatment left the uncommon public clonotypes either contracted or stable in frequency.

Genomic DNA for TCR beta libraries, around 2.1 micrograms, came from cryopreserved PBMCs. Clones were read by immunoSEQ multiplex PCR, and TCRdb kept only the in-frame ones, dropping some. Of more than 30,000 clones in the sample, approximately 69% were seen once. Germline V gene data show CDR1 as SNHLY and CDR2 as FYNNEI. V shed 6 bases and J shed 4 bases, with 6 bases lying between them. The CDR3 totals 12 residues. A remark on this clone: Its specificity is unknown.

The receptor's source is a human donor with chronic lymphocytic leukemia. Material: PBMCs, obtained before ibrutinib treatment. The chain uses TRBV2 and TRBJ1-4; D is ambiguous. The CDR3 DNA reads as TGTGCCAGCAGCGGGAGTAATGAAAAACTGTTTTTT. Amino acids: CASSGSNEKLFF.